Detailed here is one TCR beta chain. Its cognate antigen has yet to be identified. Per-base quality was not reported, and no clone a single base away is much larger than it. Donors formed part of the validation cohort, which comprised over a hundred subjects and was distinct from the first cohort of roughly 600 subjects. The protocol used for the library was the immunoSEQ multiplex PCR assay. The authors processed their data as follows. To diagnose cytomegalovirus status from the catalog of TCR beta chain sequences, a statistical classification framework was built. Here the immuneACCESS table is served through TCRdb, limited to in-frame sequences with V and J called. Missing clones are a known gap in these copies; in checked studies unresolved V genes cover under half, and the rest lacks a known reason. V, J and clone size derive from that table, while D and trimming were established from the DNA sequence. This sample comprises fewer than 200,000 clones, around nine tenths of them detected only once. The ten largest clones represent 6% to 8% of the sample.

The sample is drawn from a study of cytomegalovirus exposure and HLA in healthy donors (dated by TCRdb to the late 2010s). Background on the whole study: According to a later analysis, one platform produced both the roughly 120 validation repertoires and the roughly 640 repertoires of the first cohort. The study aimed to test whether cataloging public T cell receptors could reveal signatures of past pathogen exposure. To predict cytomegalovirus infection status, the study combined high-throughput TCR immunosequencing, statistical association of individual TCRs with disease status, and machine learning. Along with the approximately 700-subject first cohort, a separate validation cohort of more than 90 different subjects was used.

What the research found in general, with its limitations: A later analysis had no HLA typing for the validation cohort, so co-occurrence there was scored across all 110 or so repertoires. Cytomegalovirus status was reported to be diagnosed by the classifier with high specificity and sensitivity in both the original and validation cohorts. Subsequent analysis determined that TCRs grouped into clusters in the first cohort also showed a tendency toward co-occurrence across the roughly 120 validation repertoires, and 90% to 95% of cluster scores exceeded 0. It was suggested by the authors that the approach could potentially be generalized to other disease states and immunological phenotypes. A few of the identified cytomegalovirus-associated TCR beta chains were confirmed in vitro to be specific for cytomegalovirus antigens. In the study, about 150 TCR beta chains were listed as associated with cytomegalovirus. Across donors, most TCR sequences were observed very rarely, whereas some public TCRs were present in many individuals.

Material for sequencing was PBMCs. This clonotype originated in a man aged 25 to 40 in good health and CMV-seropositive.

CDR3 sequence: CAWGWARNTEAFF. DNA sequence: TGTGCCTGGGGTTGGGCCCGGAACACTGAAGCTTTCTTT. The rearranged segments are TRBV30 and TRBJ1-1; the D gene is not confidently resolved. The germline V gene encodes CDR1 GTSNPN and CDR2 SVGIG (reference sequence). V sheds 5 bases and J sheds 1 base, leaving 11 bases between their ends. The CDR3 covers 13 residues, taking in both the cysteine and the phenylalanine. Of all the DNA, just the CDR3 is kept, 39 bases in frame from base 1.